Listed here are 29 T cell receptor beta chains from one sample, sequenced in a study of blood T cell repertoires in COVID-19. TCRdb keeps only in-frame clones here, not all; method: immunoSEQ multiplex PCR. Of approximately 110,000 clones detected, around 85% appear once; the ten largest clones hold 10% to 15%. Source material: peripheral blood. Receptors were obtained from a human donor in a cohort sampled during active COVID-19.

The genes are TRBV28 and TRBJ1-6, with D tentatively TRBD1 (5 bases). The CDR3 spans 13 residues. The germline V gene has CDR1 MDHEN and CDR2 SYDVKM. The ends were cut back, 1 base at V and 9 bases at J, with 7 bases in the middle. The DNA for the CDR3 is TGTGCCAGCAGTTTATCGGGGGGTTCACCCCTCCACTTT. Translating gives CASSLSGGSPLHF.

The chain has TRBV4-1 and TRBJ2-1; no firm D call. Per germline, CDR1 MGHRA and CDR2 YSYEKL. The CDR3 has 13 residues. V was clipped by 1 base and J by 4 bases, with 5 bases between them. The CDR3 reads CASSQGGYNEQFF. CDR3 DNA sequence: TGCGCCAGCAGCCAAGGAGGTTACAATGAGCAGTTCTTC.

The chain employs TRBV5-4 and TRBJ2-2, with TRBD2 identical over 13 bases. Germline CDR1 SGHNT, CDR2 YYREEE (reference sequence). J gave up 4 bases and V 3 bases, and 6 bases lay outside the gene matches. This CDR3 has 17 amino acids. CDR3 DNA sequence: TGTGCCAGCAGCTCAGGACTAGCGGGGGTGAGCACCGGGGAGCTGTTTTTT. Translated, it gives CASSSGLAGVSTGELFF.

The CDR3 spells CASSLAYGGTDTQYF. The CDR3 region has the DNA TGCGCCAGCAGCCTAGCATATGGCGGCACAGATACGCAGTATTTT. The rearrangement uses TRBV4-3 and TRBJ2-3; D uncertain. Deletions cut 4 bases from V and 1 base from J, with 12 bases between. Germline lookup yields CDR1 LGHNA and CDR2 YSLEER. The CDR3 runs to 15 residues.

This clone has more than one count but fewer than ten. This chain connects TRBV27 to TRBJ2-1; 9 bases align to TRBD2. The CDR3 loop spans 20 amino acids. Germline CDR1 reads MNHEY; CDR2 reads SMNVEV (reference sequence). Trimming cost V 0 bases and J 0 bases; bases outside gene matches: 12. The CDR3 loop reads CASSLSLPGTSQSSYNEQFF. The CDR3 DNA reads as TGTGCCAGCAGTTTATCTCTACCCGGGACTAGCCAGAGCTCCTACAATGAGCAGTTCTTC.

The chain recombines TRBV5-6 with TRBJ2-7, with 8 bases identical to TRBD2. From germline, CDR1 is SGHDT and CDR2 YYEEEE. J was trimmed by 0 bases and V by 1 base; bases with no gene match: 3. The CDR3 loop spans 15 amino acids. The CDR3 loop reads CASSLLSGGSYEQYF. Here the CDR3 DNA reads TGTGCCAGCAGCTTGTTGAGCGGGGGCTCCTACGAGCAGTACTTC.

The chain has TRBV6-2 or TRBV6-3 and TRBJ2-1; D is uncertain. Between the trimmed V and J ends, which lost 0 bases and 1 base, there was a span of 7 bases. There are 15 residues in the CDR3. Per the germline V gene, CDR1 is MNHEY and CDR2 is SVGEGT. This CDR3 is CASSYSSPSYNEQFF. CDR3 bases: TGTGCCAGCAGTTACTCTAGTCCTTCCTACAATGAGCAGTTCTTC.

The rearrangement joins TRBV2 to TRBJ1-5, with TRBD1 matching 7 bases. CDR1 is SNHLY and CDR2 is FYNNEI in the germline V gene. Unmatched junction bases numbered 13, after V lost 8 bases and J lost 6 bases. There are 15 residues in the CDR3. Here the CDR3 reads CASGPQTGFGQPQHF. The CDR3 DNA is TGTGCCAGCGGGCCACAGACAGGGTTTGGTCAGCCCCAGCATTTT.

CDR3 sequence: CASSLVANNEQFF. The CDR3, as DNA: TGTGCCAGCAGCTTAGTGGCAAACAATGAGCAGTTCTTC. The V call is TRBV7-3, the J call TRBJ2-1, with unresolved D. The CDR3 runs 13 residues. Deletions cut 2 bases from V and 5 bases from J, with 7 bases between. The germline V gene has CDR1 SGHTA and CDR2 FQGTGA.

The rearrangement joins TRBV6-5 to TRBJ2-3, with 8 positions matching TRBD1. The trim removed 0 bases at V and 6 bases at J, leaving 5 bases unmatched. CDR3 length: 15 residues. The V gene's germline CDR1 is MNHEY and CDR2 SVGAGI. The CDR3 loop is CASSYSRTGWDTQYF. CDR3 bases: TGTGCCAGCAGTTACTCTCGGACAGGGTGGGATACGCAGTATTTT.

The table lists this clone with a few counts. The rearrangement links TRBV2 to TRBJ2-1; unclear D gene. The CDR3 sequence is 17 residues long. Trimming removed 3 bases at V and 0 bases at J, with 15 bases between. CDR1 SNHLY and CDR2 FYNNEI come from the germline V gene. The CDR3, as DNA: TGTGCCAGCAGTGATTCAAATCGCCCAGGCTCCTACAATGAGCAGTTCTTC. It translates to CASSDSNRPGSYNEQFF.

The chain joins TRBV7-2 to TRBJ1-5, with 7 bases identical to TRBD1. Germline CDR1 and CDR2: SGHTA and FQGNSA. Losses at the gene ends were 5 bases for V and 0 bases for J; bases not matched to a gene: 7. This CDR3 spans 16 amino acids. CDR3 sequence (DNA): TGTGCCAGCAGCCCACAGGGGACCATTAGCAATCAGCCCCAGCATTTT. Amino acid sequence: CASSPQGTISNQPQHF.

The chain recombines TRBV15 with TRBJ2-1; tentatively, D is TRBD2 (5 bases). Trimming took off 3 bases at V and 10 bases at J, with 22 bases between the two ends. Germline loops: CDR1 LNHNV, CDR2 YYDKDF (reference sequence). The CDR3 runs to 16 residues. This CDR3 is CATSRAPVRSSGEQFF. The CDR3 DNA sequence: TGTGCCACCAGCAGGGCCCCCGTGCGAAGCTCGGGGGAGCAGTTCTTC.

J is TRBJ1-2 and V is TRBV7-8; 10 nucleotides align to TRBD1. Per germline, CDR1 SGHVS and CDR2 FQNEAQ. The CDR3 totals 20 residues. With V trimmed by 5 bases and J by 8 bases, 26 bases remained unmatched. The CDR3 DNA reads TGTGCCAGCAGCGCAGGATTAGGGTGGGACAGGGGCCACGAGGGTTTAGGCTACACCTTC. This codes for CASSAGLGWDRGHEGLGYTF. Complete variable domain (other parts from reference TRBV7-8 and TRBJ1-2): GAGVSQSPRYKVAKRGQDVALRCDPISGHVSLFWYQQALGQGPEFLTYFQNEAQLDKSGLPSDRFFAERPEGSVSTLKIQRTQQEDSAVYLCASSAGLGWDRGHEGLGYTFGSGTRLTVV.

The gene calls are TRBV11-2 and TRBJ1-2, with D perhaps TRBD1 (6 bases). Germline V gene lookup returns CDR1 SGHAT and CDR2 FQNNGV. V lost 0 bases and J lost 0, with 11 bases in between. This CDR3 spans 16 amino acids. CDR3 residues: CASSLEMGAANYGYTF. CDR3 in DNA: TGTGCCAGCAGCTTAGAAATGGGGGCGGCTAACTATGGCTACACCTTC.

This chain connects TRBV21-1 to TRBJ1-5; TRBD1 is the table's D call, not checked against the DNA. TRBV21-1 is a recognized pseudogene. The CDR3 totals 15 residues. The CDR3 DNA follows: TGTGCCAGCAGCAATGGACAGGTTAGCAATCAGCCCCAGCATTTT. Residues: CASSNGQVSNQPQHF.

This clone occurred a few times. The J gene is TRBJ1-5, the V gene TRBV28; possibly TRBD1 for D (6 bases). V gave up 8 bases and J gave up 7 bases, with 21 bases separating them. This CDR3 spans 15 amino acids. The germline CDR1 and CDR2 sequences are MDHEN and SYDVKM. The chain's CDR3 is CASGGPRAGRQPQHF. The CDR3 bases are TGTGCCAGCGGGGGCCCAAGGGCAGGGCGCCAGCCCCAGCATTTT.

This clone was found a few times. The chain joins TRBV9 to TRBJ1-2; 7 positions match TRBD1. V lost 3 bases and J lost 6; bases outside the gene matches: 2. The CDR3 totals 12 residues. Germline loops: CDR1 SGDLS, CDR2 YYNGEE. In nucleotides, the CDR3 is TGTGCCAGCAGCGGAGGACAGGATGGCTACACCTTC. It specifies CASSGGQDGYTF.

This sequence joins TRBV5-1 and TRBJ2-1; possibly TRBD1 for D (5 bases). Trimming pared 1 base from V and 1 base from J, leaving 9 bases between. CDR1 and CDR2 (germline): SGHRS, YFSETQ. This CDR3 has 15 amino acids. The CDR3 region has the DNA TGCGCCAGCAGCTTGACAGGCCAATCCTACAATGAGCAGTTCTTC. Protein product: CASSLTGQSYNEQFF.

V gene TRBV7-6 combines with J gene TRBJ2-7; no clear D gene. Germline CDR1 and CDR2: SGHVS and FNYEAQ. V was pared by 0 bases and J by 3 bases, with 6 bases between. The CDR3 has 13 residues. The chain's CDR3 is CASSLARGYEQYF. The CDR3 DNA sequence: TGTGCCAGCAGCTTAGCAAGAGGCTACGAGCAGTACTTC.

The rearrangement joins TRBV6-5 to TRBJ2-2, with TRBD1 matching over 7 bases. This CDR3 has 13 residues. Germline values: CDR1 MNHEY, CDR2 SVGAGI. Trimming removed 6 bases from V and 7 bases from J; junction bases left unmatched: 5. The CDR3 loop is CASRGQLYGELFF. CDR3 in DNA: TGTGCCAGCAGGGGACAGCTATACGGGGAGCTGTTTTTT.

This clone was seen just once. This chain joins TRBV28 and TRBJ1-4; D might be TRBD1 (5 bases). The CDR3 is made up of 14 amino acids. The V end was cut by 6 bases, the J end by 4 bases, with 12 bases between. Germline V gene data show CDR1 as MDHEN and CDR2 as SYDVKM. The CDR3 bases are TGTGCCAGCAGCCCACCGGGACTTAATGAAAAACTGTTTTTT. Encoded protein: CASSPPGLNEKLFF.

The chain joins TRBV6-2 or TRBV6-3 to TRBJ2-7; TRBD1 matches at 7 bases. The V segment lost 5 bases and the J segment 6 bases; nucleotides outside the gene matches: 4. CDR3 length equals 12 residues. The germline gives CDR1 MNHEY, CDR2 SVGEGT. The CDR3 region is CASSRTGSEQYF. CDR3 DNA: TGTGCCAGCAGTAGGACAGGTTCCGAGCAGTACTTC.

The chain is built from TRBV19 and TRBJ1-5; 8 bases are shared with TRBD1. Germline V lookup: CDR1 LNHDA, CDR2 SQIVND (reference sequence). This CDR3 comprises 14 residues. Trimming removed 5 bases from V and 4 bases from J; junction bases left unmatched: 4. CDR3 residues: CASSAQGGNQPQHF. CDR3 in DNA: TGTGCCAGTAGTGCACAGGGGGGAAATCAGCCCCAGCATTTT.

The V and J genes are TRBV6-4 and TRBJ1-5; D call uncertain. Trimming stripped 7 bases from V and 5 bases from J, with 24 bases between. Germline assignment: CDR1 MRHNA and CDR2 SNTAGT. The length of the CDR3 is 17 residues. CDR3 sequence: CASTSEVPFPLHQPQHF. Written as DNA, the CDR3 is TGTGCCAGCACGTCCGAGGTCCCCTTTCCCCTACATCAGCCCCAGCATTTT.

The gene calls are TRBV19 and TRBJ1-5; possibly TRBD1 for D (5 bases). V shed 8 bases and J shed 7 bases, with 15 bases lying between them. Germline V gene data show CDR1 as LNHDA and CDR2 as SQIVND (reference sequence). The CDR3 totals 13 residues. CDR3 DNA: TGTGCCAGTGAGGACCGCCGGGGGCAGCCCCAGCATTTT. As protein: CASEDRRGQPQHF. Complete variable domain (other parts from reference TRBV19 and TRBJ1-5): DGGITQSPKYLFRKEGQNVTLSCEQNLNHDAMYWYRQDPGQGLRLIYYSQIVNDFQKGDIAEGYSVSREKKESFPLTVTSAQKNPTAFYLCASEDRRGQPQHFGDGTRLSIL.

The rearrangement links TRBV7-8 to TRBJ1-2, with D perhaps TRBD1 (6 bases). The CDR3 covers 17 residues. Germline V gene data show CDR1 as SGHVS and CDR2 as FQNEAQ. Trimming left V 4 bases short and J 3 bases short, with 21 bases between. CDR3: CASSSPLGQGRDYGYTF. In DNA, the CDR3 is TGTGCCAGCAGCTCCCCCCTGGGGCAGGGGAGGGACTATGGCTACACCTTC.

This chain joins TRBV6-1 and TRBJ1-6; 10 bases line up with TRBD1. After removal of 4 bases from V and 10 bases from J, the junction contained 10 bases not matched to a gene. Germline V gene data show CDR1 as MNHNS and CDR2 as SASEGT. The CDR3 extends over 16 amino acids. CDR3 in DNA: TGTGCCAGCAGTGCCTCCTCAGGACAGGGGGTCTCACCCCTCCACTTT. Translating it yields CASSASSGQGVSPLHF.

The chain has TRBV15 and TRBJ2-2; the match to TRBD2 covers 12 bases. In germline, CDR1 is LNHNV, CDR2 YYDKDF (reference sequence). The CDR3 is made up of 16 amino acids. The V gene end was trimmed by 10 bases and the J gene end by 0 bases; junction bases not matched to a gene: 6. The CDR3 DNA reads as TGTGCCAGCAAGACTAGCGGGAGAACGAACACCGGGGAGCTGTTTTTT. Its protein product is CASKTSGRTNTGELFF. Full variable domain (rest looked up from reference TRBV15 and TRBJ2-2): DAMVIQNPRYQVTQFGKPVTLSCSQTLNHNVMYWYQQKSSQAPKLLFHYYDKDFNNEADTPDNFQSRRPNTSFCFLDIRSPGLGDTAMYLCASKTSGRTNTGELFFGEGSRLTVL.